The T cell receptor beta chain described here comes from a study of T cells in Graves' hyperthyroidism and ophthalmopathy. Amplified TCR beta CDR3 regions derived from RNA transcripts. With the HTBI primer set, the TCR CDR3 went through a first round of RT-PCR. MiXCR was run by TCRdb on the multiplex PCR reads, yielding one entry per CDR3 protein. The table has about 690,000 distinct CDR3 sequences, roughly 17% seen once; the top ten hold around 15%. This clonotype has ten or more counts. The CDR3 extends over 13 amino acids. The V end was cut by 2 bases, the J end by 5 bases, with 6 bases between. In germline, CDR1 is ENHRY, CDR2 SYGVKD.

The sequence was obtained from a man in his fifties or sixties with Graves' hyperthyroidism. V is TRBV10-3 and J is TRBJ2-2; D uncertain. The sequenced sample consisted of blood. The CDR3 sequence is CAISEPSTGELFF. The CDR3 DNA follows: TGTGCCATCAGTGAGCCCAGTACCGGGGAGCTGTTTTTT.